This T cell receptor beta chain was observed in a study of somatic mutations in cytotoxic T cells in rheumatoid arthritis. Findings and caveats of the study: In about an eighth of the roughly 60 patients, the largest CD8+ clone exceeded 20% of CD8+ cells. Antigen specificity of the expanded CD8+ clones was not determined. Adjustment for multiple comparisons was not applied to the slight TRBV07 underrepresentation observed in rheumatoid arthritis patients.

Assay: immunoSEQ multiplex PCR; the TCRdb copy retains only in-frame clones and omits some. Of about 17,000 clones in the sample, around 80% were seen once. In the case of this clone: The antigen is unknown.

J lost 4 bases, V lost 4 bases, and 7 bases had no gene match. Germline lookup yields CDR1 LNHNV and CDR2 YYDKDF (reference sequence). This CDR3 comprises 17 residues. CD4+ and CD8+ cells were isolated by positive magnetic bead selection, with purity checked by flow cytometry. This receptor was identified in an adult with rheumatoid arthritis. The chain has TRBV15 and TRBJ2-2; 12 bases match TRBD1. Sequenced material: CD8+ T cells sorted from blood. CDR3 in amino acids: CATSTRDRGLGTGELFF. CDR3 DNA: TGTGCCACCAGCACCCGGGACAGGGGGCTGGGCACCGGGGAGCTGTTTTTT.